Shown below are 9 T cell receptor beta chains from a single sample sequenced in a study of cytomegalovirus exposure and HLA in healthy donors. Generated by immunoSEQ multiplex PCR, the TCRdb table keeps only in-frame clones and is missing some. The sample lists approximately 230,000 clones, roughly 84% occurring once. Material for sequencing was PBMCs. The receptors were sampled from a man aged 18 to 29 in good health and CMV-seropositive.

The chain uses TRBV27 and TRBJ2-3; D call uncertain. Germline V gene sequence: CDR1 MNHEY, CDR2 SMNVEV (reference sequence). Deletions cut 2 bases from V and 6 bases from J, with 12 bases between. The CDR3 length is 14 residues. Written as DNA, the CDR3 is TGTGCCAGCAGTTTAGGCTCTCACGGGGATACGCAGTATTTT. This translates into CASSLGSHGDTQYF.

This clone was counted a single time. The gene calls are TRBV5-1 and TRBJ1-1; the D gene is possibly TRBD1 (6 bases). Deletions cut 2 bases from V and 4 bases from J, with 15 bases between. This CDR3 is 15 amino acids long. CDR1 and CDR2 from the germline V gene are SGHRS and YFSETQ. CDR3 DNA: TGCGCCAGCAGCTTTCCCGGGGGCCCCGGCACTGAAGCTTTCTTT. It is translated as CASSFPGGPGTEAFF.

A remark on this clone: At the DNA level, this CDR3 is encoded by other sequences in the same sample as well. J is TRBJ1-5 and V is TRBV4-3; D remains unclear. V shed 0 bases and J shed 5 bases, with 11 bases lying between them. In germline, CDR1 is LGHNA, CDR2 YSLEER. The CDR3 covers 15 residues. The CDR3 spells CASSQEWGRDQPQHF. In DNA form, the CDR3 reads TGCGCCAGCAGCCAAGAATGGGGTAGGGATCAGCCCCAGCATTTT.

This CDR3 is CAWSHRDRGDQPQHF. The CDR3 coding sequence is TGTGCCTGGAGCCACCGGGACAGGGGGGATCAGCCCCAGCATTTT. The chain combines TRBV30 with TRBJ1-5; 11 bases map to TRBD1. The ends lost 3 bases at V and 5 bases at J; junction bases unmatched: 6. The germline V gene encodes CDR1 GTSNPN and CDR2 SVGIG (reference sequence). The CDR3 consists of 15 residues.

The chain employs TRBV5-1 and TRBJ1-1, with TRBD1 matching over 8 bases. Germline assignment: CDR1 SGHRS and CDR2 YFSETQ. V lost 4 bases, J lost 7 bases, and 3 bases stayed unmatched. The CDR3 contains 12 residues. CDR3 sequence (DNA): TGCGCCAGCAGCCACGGACAGGGTGAAGCTTTCTTT. Its translation is CASSHGQGEAFF.

In its sample, this clone was seen once. The chain carries TRBV29-1 and TRBJ2-5; D may be TRBD1 or TRBD2 (7 bases each). The V end was cut by 4 bases, the J end by 4 bases, with 19 bases between. The CDR3 length is 15 residues. From germline, CDR1 is SQVTM and CDR2 ANQGSEA. In DNA form, the CDR3 reads TGCAGCGTTGGAACAGGGGCGGGGGCCGGAGAGACCCAGTACTTC. Protein: CSVGTGAGAGETQYF.

The chain employs TRBV18 and TRBJ1-2; weak D call: TRBD1 (5 bases). Germline CDR1 is KGHSH and CDR2 is LQKENI. CDR3 length equals 14 residues. V lost 5 bases and J lost 14, with 24 bases in between. The DNA of the CDR3 is TGTGCCAGCTCAAATCAGACAGCCCCCTGGGCTAGTACCTTC. Protein: CASSNQTAPWASTF.

The rearrangement uses TRBV5-6 and TRBJ1-5; a weak D match, TRBD1 (5 bases). V dropped 4 bases and J dropped 6 bases, with 14 bases sitting between them. In germline, CDR1 is SGHDT, CDR2 YYEEEE. The CDR3 consists of 14 residues. In DNA, the CDR3 is TGTGCCAGCAGCGTTCGGGGACCGGGTCAGCCCCAGCATTTT. It codes for CASSVRGPGQPQHF.

The DNA of the CDR3 is TGTGCCAGCAGTTTGGGCGGGCTCGAGCAGTACTTC. Protein product: CASSLGGLEQYF. V is TRBV27 and J is TRBJ2-7; D might be TRBD2 (5 bases). The CDR3 loop spans 12 amino acids. Trimming removed 3 bases from V and 6 bases from J, with 9 bases in between. Germline CDR1 and CDR2: MNHEY and SMNVEV (reference sequence).